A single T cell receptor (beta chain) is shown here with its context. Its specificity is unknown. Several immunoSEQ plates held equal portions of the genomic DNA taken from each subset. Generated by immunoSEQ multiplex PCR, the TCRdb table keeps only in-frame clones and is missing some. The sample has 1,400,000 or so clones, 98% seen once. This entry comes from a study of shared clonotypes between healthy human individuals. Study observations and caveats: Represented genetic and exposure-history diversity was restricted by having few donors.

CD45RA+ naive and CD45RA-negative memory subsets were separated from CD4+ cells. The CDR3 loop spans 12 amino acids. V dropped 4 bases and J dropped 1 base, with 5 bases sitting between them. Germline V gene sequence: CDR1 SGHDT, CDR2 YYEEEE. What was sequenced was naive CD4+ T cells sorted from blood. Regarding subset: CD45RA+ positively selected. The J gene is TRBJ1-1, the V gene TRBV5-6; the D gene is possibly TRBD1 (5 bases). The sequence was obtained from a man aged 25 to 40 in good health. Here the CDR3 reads CASSDRNTEAFF. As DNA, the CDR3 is TGTGCCAGCAGCGACAGGAACACTGAAGCTTTCTTT. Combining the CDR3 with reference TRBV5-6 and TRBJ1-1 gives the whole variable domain DAGVTQSPTHLIKTRGQQVTLRCSPKSGHDTVSWYQQALGQGPQFIFQYYEEEERQRGNFPDRFSGHQFPNYSSELNVNALLLGDSALYLCASSDRNTEAFFGQGTRLTVV.